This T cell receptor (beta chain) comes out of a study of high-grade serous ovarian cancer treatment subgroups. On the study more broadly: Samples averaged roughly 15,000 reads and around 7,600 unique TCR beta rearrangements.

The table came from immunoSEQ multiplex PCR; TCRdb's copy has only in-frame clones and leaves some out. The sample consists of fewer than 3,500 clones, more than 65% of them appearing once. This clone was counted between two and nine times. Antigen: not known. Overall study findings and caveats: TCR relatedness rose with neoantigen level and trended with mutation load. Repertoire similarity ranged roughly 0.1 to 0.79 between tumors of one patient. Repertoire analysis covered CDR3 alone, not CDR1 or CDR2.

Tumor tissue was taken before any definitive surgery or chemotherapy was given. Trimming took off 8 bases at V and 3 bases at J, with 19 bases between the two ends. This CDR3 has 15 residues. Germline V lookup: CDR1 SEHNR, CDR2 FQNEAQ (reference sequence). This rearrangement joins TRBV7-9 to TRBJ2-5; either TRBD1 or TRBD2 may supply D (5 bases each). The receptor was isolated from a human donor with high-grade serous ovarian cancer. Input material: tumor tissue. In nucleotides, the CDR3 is TGTGCCAGCCGCCAGGGTCCAGGGCGGGAAGAGACCCAGTACTTC. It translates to CASRQGPGREETQYF.